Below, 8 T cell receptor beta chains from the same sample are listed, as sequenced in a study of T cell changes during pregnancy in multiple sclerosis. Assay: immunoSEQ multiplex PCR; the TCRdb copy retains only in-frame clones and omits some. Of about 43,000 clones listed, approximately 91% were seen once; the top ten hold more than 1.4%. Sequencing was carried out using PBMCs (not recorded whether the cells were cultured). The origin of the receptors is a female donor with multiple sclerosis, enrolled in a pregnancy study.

The CDR3 spells CASSNQAYTF. CDR3 bases: TGTGCCAGCAGCAATCAGGCATACACCTTC. The chain employs TRBV21-1 and TRBJ1-2; the D segment call TRBD1 is taken from the table without a DNA check. TRBV21-1 is a listed pseudogene. The CDR3 runs 10 residues.

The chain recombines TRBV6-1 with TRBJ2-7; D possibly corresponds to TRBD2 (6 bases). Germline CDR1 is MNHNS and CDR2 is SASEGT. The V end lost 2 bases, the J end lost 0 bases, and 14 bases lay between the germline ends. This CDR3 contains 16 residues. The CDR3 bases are TGTGCCAGCAGTGAATCTGGGGGGTACAGCTCCTACGAGCAGTACTTC. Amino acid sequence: CASSESGGYSSYEQYF.

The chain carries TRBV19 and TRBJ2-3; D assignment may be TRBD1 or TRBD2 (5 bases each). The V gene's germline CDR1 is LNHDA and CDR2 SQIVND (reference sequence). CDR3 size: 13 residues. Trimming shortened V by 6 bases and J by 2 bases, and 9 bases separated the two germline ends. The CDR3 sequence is CASSGTYTDTQYF. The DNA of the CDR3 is TGTGCCAGTAGCGGGACCTACACAGATACGCAGTATTTT.

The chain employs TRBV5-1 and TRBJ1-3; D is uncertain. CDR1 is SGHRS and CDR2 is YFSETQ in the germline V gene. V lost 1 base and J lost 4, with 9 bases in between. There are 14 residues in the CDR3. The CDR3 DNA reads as TGCGCCAGCAGCTTGATGGGTGTGGGAAACACCATATATTTT. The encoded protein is CASSLMGVGNTIYF.

DNA for the CDR3: TGCGCCAGCAGCTTATTTAGTGTCAATGAAAAACTGTTTTTT. Translation: CASSLFSVNEKLFF. The genes are TRBV5-1 and TRBJ1-4; D remains ambiguous. The germline V gene has CDR1 SGHRS and CDR2 YFSETQ. CDR3 size: 14 residues. V was clipped by 2 bases and J by 5 bases, with 10 bases between them.

The CDR3 DNA reads TGTGCCAGCACCCAGTCAGGTTTTGGCTATGGCTACACCTTC. As protein: CASTQSGFGYGYTF. The chain couples TRBV6-5 to TRBJ1-2, with D unclear. The CDR3 contains 14 residues. From germline, CDR1 is MNHEY and CDR2 SVGAGI. The V and J ends lost 7 bases and 4 bases respectively, with 16 bases between them.

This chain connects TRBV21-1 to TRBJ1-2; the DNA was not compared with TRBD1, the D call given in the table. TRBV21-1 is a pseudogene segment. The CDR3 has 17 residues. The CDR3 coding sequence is TGTGCCAGCAGCAAAATGGAAGGCACAGCCACTAACTATGGCTACACCTTC. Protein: CASSKMEGTATNYGYTF.

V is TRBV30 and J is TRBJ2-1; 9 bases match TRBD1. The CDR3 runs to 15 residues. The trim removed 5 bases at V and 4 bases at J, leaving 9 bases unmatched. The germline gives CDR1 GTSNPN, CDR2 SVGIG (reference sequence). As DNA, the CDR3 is TGTGCCTGGTCGAGCCGGGACAGGGCGTACAATGAGCAGTTCTTC. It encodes CAWSSRDRAYNEQFF.